Listed here is a single T cell receptor (beta chain). Its antigen is undetermined. Germline V gene sequence: CDR1 SGHTA, CDR2 FQGNSA. The CDR3 loop spans 14 amino acids. V lost 8 bases, J lost 1 base, and 9 bases lay in between. During the collection period, no donor immune events like infections were recorded. These data belong to a study of identifying expanded T cells in peripheral blood. Whole-study results and caveats: Across healthy donors, higher total template counts meant significantly greater approximately two-week count variance. Technical replicates showed around 1.1 changed clones; roughly two weeks 15 to 20; four weeks 19.

Using immunoSEQ multiplex PCR, the repertoire was profiled, and TCRdb retains in-frame clones only, with some absent. The data contain approximately 110,000 clones, around nine tenths of them singletons. The chain joins TRBV7-2 to TRBJ2-6; D possibly corresponds to TRBD1 (6 bases). The TCR was taken from a person between 18 and 75 years old in good health. Material for sequencing was blood. The CDR3 here is CASGGVSGANVLTF. CDR3 nucleotide sequence: TGTGCCAGCGGGGGCGTTTCTGGGGCCAACGTCCTGACTTTC.